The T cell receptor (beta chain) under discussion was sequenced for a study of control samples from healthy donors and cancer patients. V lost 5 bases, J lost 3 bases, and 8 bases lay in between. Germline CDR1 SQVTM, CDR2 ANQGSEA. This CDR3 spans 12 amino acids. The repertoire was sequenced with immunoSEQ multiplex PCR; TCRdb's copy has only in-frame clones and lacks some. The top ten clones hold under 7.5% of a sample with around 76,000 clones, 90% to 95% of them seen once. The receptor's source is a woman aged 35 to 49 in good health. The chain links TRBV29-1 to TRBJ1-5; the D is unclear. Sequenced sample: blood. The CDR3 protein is CSVRGPNQPQHF. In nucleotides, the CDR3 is TGCAGCGTTCGAGGGCCCAATCAGCCCCAGCATTTT.